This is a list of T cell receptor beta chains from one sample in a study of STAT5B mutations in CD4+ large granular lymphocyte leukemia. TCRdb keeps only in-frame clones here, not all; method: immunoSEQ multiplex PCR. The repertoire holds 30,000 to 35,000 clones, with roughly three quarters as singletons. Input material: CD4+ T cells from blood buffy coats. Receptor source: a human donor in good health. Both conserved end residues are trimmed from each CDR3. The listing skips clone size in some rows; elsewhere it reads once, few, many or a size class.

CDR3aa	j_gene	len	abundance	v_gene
AIGQVTQPQH	TRBJ1-5	10	NA	TRBV10-3
ASSLGGQGGTEAF	TRBJ1-1	13	NA	TRBV7-8
ASSKATGGNYEQY	TRBJ2-7	13	NA	TRBV18
AWSSRPWTGELF	TRBJ2-2	12	once	TRBV30
ASSQSGLCLTDTQY	TRBJ2-3	14	NA	TRBV23-1
ASRLGTGTGSPLH	TRBJ1-6	13	NA	TRBV2
ASSFIAGGNEQF	TRBJ2-1	12	once	TRBV5-6
ASSGPPQGAYNEQF	TRBJ2-1	14	NA	TRBV9
ASSAQGQVNSPLH	TRBJ1-6	13	few	TRBV9
ASSRVDRGNTEAF	TRBJ1-1	13	NA	TRBV6-6
ASRGLVGAEKLF	TRBJ1-4	12	few	TRBV2
ASSLGQGIDEQY	TRBJ2-7	12	NA	TRBV7-9
ASSLPGGGYGYT	TRBJ1-2	12	NA	TRBV6-1
ASIPRYRGSYNEQF	TRBJ2-1	14	NA	TRBV2
ASSQEGGEKLF	TRBJ1-4	11	NA	TRBV4-1
ASSLQGSGGQPQH	TRBJ1-5	13	NA	TRBV5-5
ASSRLNGELF	TRBJ2-2	10	few	TRBV13
ASSLTRLSGNTIY	TRBJ1-3	13	NA	TRBV7-6
ASSVGTSGGNTQY	TRBJ2-3	13	NA	TRBV9
ASSTPRGVSSYT	TRBJ1-2	12	NA	TRBV19
AISEGGEVGDTQY	TRBJ2-3	13	few	TRBV10-3
SARREGPLH	TRBJ1-6	9	NA	TRBV20-1
ASSCPRYCDEQY	TRBJ2-7	12	NA	TRBV10-1
ASSRAGTGSDEQF	TRBJ2-1	13	NA	TRBV2
SAKQGGAF	TRBJ1-1	8	few	TRBV20-1
ASSSTGTRASPLH	TRBJ1-6	13	NA	TRBV6-6
ASSLYRTDTGELF	TRBJ2-2	13	NA	TRBV5-4
ASSLIGANTEAF	TRBJ1-1	12	few	TRBV5-1
ASRTGGKGYT	TRBJ1-2	10	NA	TRBV2
ASSPGGAGDTQY	TRBJ2-3	12	NA	TRBV4-3
ASRLLAGGQETQY	TRBJ2-5	13	NA	TRBV10-2
ASSIEAPRSNQPQH	TRBJ1-5	14	few	TRBV19
ASSPRAGKNSPLH	TRBJ1-6	13	few	TRBV5-4
ASSLLRATEAF	TRBJ1-1	11	NA	TRBV28
ATSTSFSGGEQY	TRBJ2-7	12	few	TRBV15
ASSERSYGYT	TRBJ1-2	10	few	TRBV2
ASSGAPGRETEAF	TRBJ1-1	13	few	TRBV9
ASGLVLLAGVANTGELF	TRBJ2-2	17	NA	TRBV12-5
ASSSDRGRNTGELF	TRBJ2-2	14	NA	TRBV5-1
ASSPRGVAAEETQY	TRBJ2-5	14	NA	TRBV9
ASSLGQGRYNEQF	TRBJ2-1	13	few	TRBV5-1
ASSLRRQGPETQY	TRBJ2-5	13	NA	TRBV13
ASSPGVRRYGYT	TRBJ1-2	12	NA	TRBV6-5
ASSQELAGGPTDTQY	TRBJ2-3	15	NA	TRBV4-2
SVVGTEAF	TRBJ1-1	8	NA	TRBV29-1
ASMSKGRSTDTQY	TRBJ2-3	13	NA	TRBV27
ASSFPTGTPGELF	TRBJ2-2	13	NA	TRBV5-6
ASSLLVAGPYEQY	TRBJ2-7	13	NA	TRBV5-5
ASSRGSGTGELF	TRBJ2-2	12	few	TRBV9
AWGNTRSVTQH	TRBJ1-5	11	NA	TRBV30
ASTVSGGTYNEQF	TRBJ2-1	13	NA	TRBV9
ASSQEPAGRGTEAF	TRBJ1-1	14	NA	TRBV4-3
ASGGNQPQH	TRBJ1-5	9	few	TRBV6-6
ASSLEEYSYEQY	TRBJ2-7	12	NA	TRBV7-8
AWSRAGRQH	TRBJ1-5	9	NA	TRBV30